This paragraph reports one T cell receptor (beta chain). V gave up 3 bases and J gave up 2 bases; unmatched junction bases: 7. CDR1 is KGHSH, CDR2 LQKENI, per germline. The CDR3 sequence is 16 residues long. This specimen belongs to a study of blood T cell repertoires in COVID-19. Study details: Acute and convalescent COVID-19 specimens originated in the United States, Italy and Spain. Nucleic acid was either cDNA or gDNA, and it came from T cells, B-cell-depleted T cells, or PBMCs.

This table comes from immunoSEQ multiplex PCR, and its TCRdb copy is limited to in-frame clones, with some not included. The sample gives about 95,000 clones, roughly nine tenths of which show up once; approximately 5.4% is in the top ten. Seattle enrolled patients during active infection and tracked them longitudinally. The chain has TRBV18 and TRBJ2-1, with TRBD2 identical over 7 bases. The sequence was obtained from a man aged 55-75 years with COVID-19, enrolled during active disease. Specimen: peripheral blood. The CDR3: CASSPQTSEPYNEQFF. Here the CDR3 DNA reads TGTGCCAGCTCACCCCAAACTAGCGAACCCTACAATGAGCAGTTCTTC. Full variable domain (missing parts from reference TRBV18 and TRBJ2-1): NAGVMQNPRHLVRRRGQEARLRCSPMKGHSHVYWYRQLPEEGLKFMVYLQKENIIDESGMPKERFSAEFPKEGPSILRIQQVVRGDSAAYFCASSPQTSEPYNEQFFGPGTRLTVL.